A selection of T cell receptor beta chains follows, all from one sample in a study of blood T cell repertoires in COVID-19. TCRdb's copy holds only in-frame clones and misses some; the assay was immunoSEQ multiplex PCR. The top ten hold about 1.8% of the sample, which has over 200,000 clones, roughly four fifths seen once. The sample consisted of PBMCs or T cells enriched from blood (not recorded which). The source is a man between 60 and 75 years old who had recovered from COVID-19. Each CDR3 is given with its conserved first and last residue. The order of the fields is V gene, J gene, CDR3 protein.

v_call: TRBV6-5
j_call: TRBJ2-2
cdr3_aa: CASSRTGGNTGELFF

v_call: TRBV5-6
j_call: TRBJ1-2
cdr3_aa: CASSLDSSGYTF

v_call: TRBV30
j_call: TRBJ2-3
cdr3_aa: CAWSVLGLAGVTDTQYF

v_call: TRBV11-2
j_call: TRBJ2-5
cdr3_aa: CASSLTSGGLETQYF

v_call: TRBV7-2
j_call: TRBJ1-4
cdr3_aa: CASSRSQRDFATNEKLFF

v_call: TRBV5-6
j_call: TRBJ1-5
cdr3_aa: CASSFRQGTGNQPQHF

v_call: TRBV4-3
j_call: TRBJ1-5
cdr3_aa: CASSQDLGQSNQPQHF

v_call: TRBV19
j_call: TRBJ1-5
cdr3_aa: CASSSQGPIGNQPQHF

v_call: TRBV5-6
j_call: TRBJ2-7
cdr3_aa: CASSDGTALYEQYF

v_call: TRBV18
j_call: TRBJ1-4
cdr3_aa: CASSPPSGGSEKLFF

v_call: TRBV6-5
j_call: TRBJ1-3
cdr3_aa: CASNTPGQRGNTIYF

v_call: TRBV29-1
j_call: TRBJ2-7
cdr3_aa: CSAGTTSGVPYEQYF

v_call: TRBV7-9
j_call: TRBJ1-2
cdr3_aa: CASSLTVAGGGGYTF

v_call: TRBV7-3
j_call: TRBJ2-7
cdr3_aa: CASSLGPRSYEQYF

v_call: TRBV6-2/TRBV6-3
j_call: TRBJ1-2
cdr3_aa: CASSLQGARGYTF

v_call: TRBV5-1
j_call: TRBJ1-2
cdr3_aa: CASSTGSTAGYTF

v_call: TRBV4-2
j_call: TRBJ2-3
cdr3_aa: CASSQEGSLDTDTQYF

v_call: TRBV5-1
j_call: TRBJ2-3
cdr3_aa: CASSTSGSTDTQYF

v_call: TRBV6-2/TRBV6-3
j_call: TRBJ2-7
cdr3_aa: CASSYSGSKAVQYF

v_call: TRBV5-6
j_call: TRBJ1-3
cdr3_aa: CASSFYRSSGNTIYF

v_call: TRBV18
j_call: TRBJ1-5
cdr3_aa: CASSRTGNQPQHF

v_call: TRBV19
j_call: TRBJ2-7
cdr3_aa: CASSMGTGYYEQYF

v_call: TRBV28
j_call: TRBJ1-1
cdr3_aa: CASSLPGQGSTEAFF

v_call: TRBV4-1
j_call: TRBJ2-7
cdr3_aa: CASSQDSDSAYEQYF

v_call: TRBV19
j_call: TRBJ2-4
cdr3_aa: CASSILVSGGVAKNIQYF

v_call: TRBV30
j_call: TRBJ1-1
cdr3_aa: CAWSDDLLNTEAFF

v_call: TRBV6-5
j_call: TRBJ1-3
cdr3_aa: CASSRGARNTIYF

v_call: TRBV18
j_call: TRBJ1-3
cdr3_aa: CASSPQRTAGNTIYF

v_call: TRBV29-1
j_call: TRBJ2-2
cdr3_aa: CSVRAGGRSGELFF